This section outlines one T cell receptor beta chain sequence together with its context. Its antigen is not yet known. There are no base qualities to consult, and no much larger clone falls within one base. Library prep was done by the immunoSEQ multiplex PCR assay. The source is immuneACCESS, and TCRdb retained only in-frame sequences with V and J called. Part of the clones is not carried over; for the studies checked, unresolved V genes explain less than half of this, and the remainder is unexplained. A total of 53,000 or so clones appear in this sample, roughly 90% of them only once. The ten largest account for more than 3% of the sample. This entry is derived from a study of chemoradiotherapy in HPV16-positive cancers (dated by TCRdb to between 2021 and 2022). Notes on the research overall: Candidate HPV-specific T-cell clones and common TCR motifs were defined by functional T-cell assays performed on cells from two HPV16-positive patients. Whether T-cell immunity against the HPV oncoproteins E6 and E7 changes during chemoradiotherapy and whether survival is affected by this immunity were examined in the study. The candidate HPV-specific TCRs and motifs were subsequently tracked in TCR repertoires obtained from roughly 85 patients with HPV-related cancers. What the authors observed across the whole study: The survival association was reported for HPV16-positive patients, and the functional definition of HPV-specific T cells was derived from only two HPV16-positive patients. In HPV16-positive patients, expansion of HPV-responsive T cells during chemoradiotherapy was associated with improved recurrence-free survival. Expansion of candidate HPV-specific clones and E7-related TCR motifs was observed in the tumor microenvironment during treatment, whereas no such expansion was observed for non-HPV-specific T cells.

CDR1 and CDR2, per the germline V gene, are MNHNS and SASEGT. The CDR3, from cysteine to phenylalanine, totals 15 residues. The retained sequence is limited to the CDR3, 45 bases, with the frame set at the first base. Trimming removed 3 bases from V and 9 bases from J; the gene matches leave 10 bases unexplained. Repertoires were sampled repeatedly over the course of chemoradiotherapy, so clonal expansion could be followed in the tumor microenvironment. The sequence came from a human donor with HPV-associated anogenital cancer. Material: blood, obtained from a patient who underwent chemoradiotherapy. The sequence joins TRBV6-1 to TRBJ1-3; the junction holds 8 bases that match TRBD1. The CDR3 reads as follows: CASSEISGGGSTIYF. The bases are TGTGCCAGCAGTGAGATATCAGGGGGCGGGAGCACCATATATTTT.